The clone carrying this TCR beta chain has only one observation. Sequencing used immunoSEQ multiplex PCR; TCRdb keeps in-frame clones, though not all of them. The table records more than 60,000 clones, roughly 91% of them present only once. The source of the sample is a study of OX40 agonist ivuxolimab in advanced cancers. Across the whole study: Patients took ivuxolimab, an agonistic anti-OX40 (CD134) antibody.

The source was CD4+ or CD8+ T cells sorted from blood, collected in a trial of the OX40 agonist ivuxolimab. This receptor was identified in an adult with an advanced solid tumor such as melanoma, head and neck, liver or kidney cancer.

CDR3 region: CASSPGTPGVSYNEQFF. CDR3 nucleotide sequence: TGTGCCAGCTCACCAGGGACCCCCGGGGTCTCCTACAATGAGCAGTTCTTC. The chain is built from TRBV18 and TRBJ2-1; D is perhaps TRBD1 or TRBD2 (5 bases each). Germline V gene data show CDR1 as KGHSH and CDR2 as LQKENI. Trimming shortened V by 2 bases and J by 0 bases, and 14 bases separated the two germline ends. The CDR3 runs to 17 residues.